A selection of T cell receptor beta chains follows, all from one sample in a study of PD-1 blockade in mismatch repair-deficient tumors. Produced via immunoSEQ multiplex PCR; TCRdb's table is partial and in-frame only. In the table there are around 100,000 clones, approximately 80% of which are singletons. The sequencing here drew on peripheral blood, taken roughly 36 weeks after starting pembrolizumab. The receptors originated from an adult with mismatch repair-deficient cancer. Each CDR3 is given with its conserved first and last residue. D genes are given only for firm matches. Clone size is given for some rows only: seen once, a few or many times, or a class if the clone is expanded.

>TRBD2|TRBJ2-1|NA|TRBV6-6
CASSPLQRGSHNEQFF
TGTGCCAGCAGTCCCCTCCAGCGGGGGTCCCACAATGAGCAGTTCTTC
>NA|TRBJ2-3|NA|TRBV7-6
CASSPNLEGGTDTQYF
TGTGCCAGCAGCCCCAATTTGGAGGGGGGCACAGATACGCAGTATTTT
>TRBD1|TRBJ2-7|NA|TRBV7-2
CASSPWTGGGYEQYF
TGTGCCAGCAGCCCCTGGACAGGGGGCGGGTACGAGCAGTACTTC
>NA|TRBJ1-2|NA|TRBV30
CAWSVGGDYGYTF
TGTGCCTGGAGCGTAGGGGGAGACTATGGCTACACCTTC
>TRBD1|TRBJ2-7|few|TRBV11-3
CASSLGGQGTYEQYF
TGTGCCAGCAGCTTAGGGGGACAGGGAACCTACGAGCAGTACTTC
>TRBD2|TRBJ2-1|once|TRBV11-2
CASSPSIAGGRGEQFF
TGTGCCAGCAGTCCTAGTATAGCGGGAGGCAGGGGTGAGCAGTTCTTC
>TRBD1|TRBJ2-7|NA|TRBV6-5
CASRPPGTGGYEQYF
TGTGCCAGCAGGCCCCCCGGGACAGGGGGATACGAGCAGTACTTC
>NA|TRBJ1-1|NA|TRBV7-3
CASSQQGITEAFF
TGTGCCAGCAGCCAACAGGGTATCACTGAAGCTTTCTTT
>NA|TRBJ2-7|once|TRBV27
CASSTLNGAYEQYF
TGTGCCAGCAGTACTCTCAACGGCGCTTACGAGCAGTACTTC
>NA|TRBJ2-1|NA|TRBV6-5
CASSYPSGKGNEQFF
TGTGCCAGCAGTTACCCCTCGGGGAAAGGCAATGAGCAGTTCTTC
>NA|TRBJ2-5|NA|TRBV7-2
CASSLLGGGPRETQYF
TGTGCCAGCAGCTTATTGGGAGGGGGACCTAGGGAGACCCAGTACTTC
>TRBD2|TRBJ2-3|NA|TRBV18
CASSPPGLARFTQYF
TGTGCCAGCTCACCACCGGGACTAGCGAGATTTACGCAGTATTTT
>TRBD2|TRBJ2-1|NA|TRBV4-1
CASSLSGTSGNNEQLF
TGCGCCAGCAGCCTTTCCGGGACTAGCGGTAACAATGAGCAGCTCTTC
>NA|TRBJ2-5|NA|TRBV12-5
CASGLTPFQETQYF
TGTGCTAGTGGTTTGACCCCTTTTCAAGAGACCCAGTACTTC
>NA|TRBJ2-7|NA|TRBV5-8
CASSHGPYEQYF
TGTGCCAGCAGCCACGGACCCTACGAGCAGTACTTC
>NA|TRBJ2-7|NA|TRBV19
CASTAVHEQYF
TGTGCCAGTACCGCCGTACACGAGCAGTACTTC